These T cell receptor beta chains were read from a single sample in a study of shared clonotypes between healthy human individuals. The method was immunoSEQ multiplex PCR; TCRdb's version includes in-frame clones alone and lacks a portion of them. There are about 640,000 clones in the sample; about two thirds occur only once, and 1.5% to 2% lies in the top ten. Sequenced material: memory CD4+ T cells sorted from blood. The receptors shown here come from a woman aged 30 to 39 in good health. Both conserved end residues are part of each CDR3. D genes are given only for firm matches.

TGCGCCAGCAGCAGCAGGGGGAACACTGAAGCTTTCTTT	CASSSRGNTEAFF	-	TRBV5-1	TRBJ1-1
TGTGCCATCTCGCTTGTGGCCCCCTCTCAAGCTTTCTTT	CAISLVAPSQAFF	-	TRBV28	TRBJ1-1
TGCAGCGTAAGCCACGTGGGTGAGCAGTACTTC	CSVSHVGEQYF	-	TRBV29-1	TRBJ2-7
TGTGCCAGCAGTTTTGACAGGGGGAACTACAATGAGCAGTTCTTC	CASSFDRGNYNEQFF	TRBD1	TRBV27	TRBJ2-1
TGTGCCAGCAGCTCCCTACTTCCGGGACAGCTGCAGTACTTC	CASSSLLPGQLQYF	TRBD1	TRBV7-9	TRBJ2-7
TGCGCCAGCAGCTTGGGCGGAGACTACGAGCAGTACTTC	CASSLGGDYEQYF	-	TRBV5-1	TRBJ2-7
TGCGCCAGCAGCCGACCGGGACAGGGGGCGGACACCATATATTTT	CASSRPGQGADTIYF	TRBD1	TRBV4-1	TRBJ1-3
TGTGCCAGCAGCGAGTGGACAGGGTTCGGTGAAAAACTGTTTTTT	CASSEWTGFGEKLFF	TRBD1	TRBV6-1	TRBJ1-4
TGTGCCAGCAGCTTGTTCCCCCACTCAGCGGGAGGGACAGAGACCCAGTACTTC	CASSLFPHSAGGTETQYF	TRBD2	TRBV5-4	TRBJ2-5
TGTGCCAGCAGCTTGAGGGCCGCGGGACAGAACACTGAAGCTTTCTTT	CASSLRAAGQNTEAFF	-	TRBV11-3	TRBJ1-1
TGCGCCAGCAGCTTGATACAGGGGACGTCGACTGAAGCTTTCTTT	CASSLIQGTSTEAFF	TRBD1	TRBV5-1	TRBJ1-1
TGTGCCAGCAGCTTGGGAGACCAGCAGTTCTTC	CASSLGDQQFF	-	TRBV7-9	TRBJ2-1
TGTGCCAGCTCAGTCGGGGTTAGCGGAAACATTCAGTACTTC	CASSVGVSGNIQYF	-	TRBV28	TRBJ2-4
TGTGCCAGCTCACCCGACACCAATCAGCCCCAGCATTTT	CASSPDTNQPQHF	-	TRBV18	TRBJ1-5
TGTGCCAGCAGCGTAGGTTTGCGGGGGTTCACAGATACGCAGTATTTT	CASSVGLRGFTDTQYF	TRBD2	TRBV9	TRBJ2-3